This T cell receptor beta chain was captured by sequencing in a study of beta chain features in type 1 diabetes. A note on this clone: No antigen is known for it.

General study results and limits: Individuals with type 1 diabetes displayed fewer insertions and more deletions at VDJ junctions. A definitive answer on HLA type influencing TCRB rearrangement was not reached here. Shorter templates may be favored by PCR, equally so in patients and controls.

V lost 5 bases to trimming and J lost 5 bases; unmatched junction nucleotides: 11. Germline values: CDR1 SEHNR, CDR2 FQNEAQ (reference sequence). This CDR3 region has 15 residues. Expressed TCRB transcripts were sequenced, since all the RNA that had been isolated was reverse transcribed. Naive, central memory and regulatory T cell samples produced a mean of roughly 3.5 million reads. Generated by immunoSEQ multiplex PCR, the TCRdb table keeps only in-frame clones and is missing some. The repertoire holds some 250,000 clones, with 25% to 30% as singletons. V gene TRBV7-9 combines with J gene TRBJ1-2, with 7 bases matching TRBD1. The sequencing sample was made of central memory CD4+ T cells from blood. This sequence was found in a man between 25 and 39 years old in good health. CDR3 region: CASSPEDRDSYGYTF. CDR3 sequence (DNA): TGTGCCAGCAGCCCAGAAGACCGGGACAGTTATGGCTACACCTTC.